The next 14 T cell receptor beta chains were all read from a single sample in a study of CD8 T cells in Susac syndrome. RNA, at 0.5 to 1 ug, was reverse transcribed with random hexamers. One entry per CDR3 protein results from TCRdb running MiXCR on the immunoSEQ multiplex PCR reads. The profile shows 200,000 or so distinct CDR3 sequences, more than 90% of them singletons. The material sequenced was CD4+ T cells from PBMCs. The source is a human donor with multiple sclerosis.

This chain links TRBV24-1 with TRBJ1-1, with D unresolved. Per germline, CDR1 KGHDR and CDR2 SFDVKD. CDR3 length equals 12 residues. V was cut by 9 bases and J by 7 bases, with 14 bases left in between. The CDR3 nucleotides are TGTGCCACCCGATCAGCGGTGAGTGAAGCTTTCTTT. Translation: CATRSAVSEAFF.

The chain has TRBV7-2 and TRBJ1-1; D uncertain. CDR1 is SGHTA, CDR2 FQGNSA, per germline. The ends were cut back, 1 base at V and 6 bases at J, with 12 bases in the middle. The CDR3 sequence is 14 residues long. The CDR3 DNA reads TGTGCCAGCAGCTTAGTCTATGGTGGATCTGAAGCTTTCTTT. Amino acids: CASSLVYGGSEAFF. Complete variable domain (other parts from reference TRBV7-2 and TRBJ1-1): GAGVSQSPSNKVTEKGKDVELRCDPISGHTALYWYRQSLGQGLEFLIYFQGNSAPDKSGLPSDRFSAERTGGSVSTLTIQRTQQEDSAVYLCASSLVYGGSEAFFGQGTRLTVV.

The chain carries TRBV5-1 and TRBJ2-5, with no clear D. Germline-derived CDR1 and CDR2 are SGHRS and YFSETQ. The ends were cut back, 6 bases at V and 4 bases at J, with 16 bases in the middle. There are 14 residues in the CDR3. CDR3 region: CASTFLGIGETQYF. The CDR3 bases are TGCGCCAGCACCTTCCTAGGGATTGGAGAGACCCAGTACTTC.

The rearrangement joins TRBV4-1 to TRBJ2-4; 7 nucleotides match TRBD1. The CDR3 runs to 17 residues. The germline V gene has CDR1 MGHRA and CDR2 YSYEKL. J gave up 0 bases and V 2 bases, and 7 bases lay outside the gene matches. CDR3 DNA sequence: TGCGCCAGCAGCCAACCCAGACAGGGTGCAGCCAAAAACATTCAGTACTTC. Its protein is CASSQPRQGAAKNIQYF.

The rearrangement joins TRBV20-1 to TRBJ2-3; the match to TRBD2 covers 7 bases. Per the germline V gene, CDR1 is DFQATT and CDR2 is SNEGSKA (reference sequence). The J segment lost 6 bases and the V segment lost 6 bases, leaving 12 bases of the junction unmatched. The CDR3 is 14 amino acids. This CDR3 is CSARDYNGWDTQYF. The CDR3 nucleotides are TGCAGTGCCCGGGACTACAATGGGTGGGATACGCAGTATTTT.

The chain recombines TRBV7-9 with TRBJ1-1, with D tentatively TRBD1 (6 bases). The V end was cut by 4 bases, the J end by 1 base, with 10 bases between. CDR3 length: 14 amino acids. From germline, CDR1 is SEHNR and CDR2 FQNEAQ (reference sequence). DNA for the CDR3: TGTGCCAGCAGCTCTTGGACAGAGAACACTGAAGCTTTCTTT. Its translation: CASSSWTENTEAFF.

The chain recombines TRBV5-6 with TRBJ2-5; 8 positions agree with TRBD2. The CDR3 has 16 residues. V gave up 2 bases and J gave up 2 bases; unmatched junction bases: 8. Germline CDR1 SGHDT, CDR2 YYEEEE. The CDR3 sequence: CASSLRAGVLQETQYF. DNA for the CDR3: TGTGCCAGCAGCTTAAGAGCGGGGGTTCTACAAGAGACCCAGTACTTC.

The rearrangement links TRBV7-3 to TRBJ2-2; 7 bases align to TRBD1. V lost 5 bases to trimming and J lost 6 bases; unmatched junction nucleotides: 6. From germline, CDR1 is SGHTA and CDR2 FQGTGA. The CDR3 is 14 amino acids. The CDR3 DNA sequence: TGTGCCAGCAGCCCAACAGGGGAAGCCGGGGAGCTGTTTTTT. Residues: CASSPTGEAGELFF.

This chain links TRBV27 with TRBJ2-7; D is possibly TRBD2 (5 bases). V lost 8 bases and J lost 3, with 14 bases in between. Germline V lookup: CDR1 MNHEY, CDR2 SMNVEV (reference sequence). The CDR3 loop spans 13 amino acids. CDR3 loop: CASQRGLFYEQYF. CDR3 sequence (DNA): TGTGCCAGCCAACGCGGGCTCTTCTACGAGCAGTACTTC.

The V call is TRBV29-1, the J call TRBJ1-2, with D possibly matching TRBD1 (5 bases). Trimming cost V 4 bases and J 4 bases, with 16 bases left between them. The CDR3 spans 14 residues. CDR1 SQVTM and CDR2 ANQGSEA come from the germline V gene. DNA of the CDR3: TGCAGCGTTGTTCAGTATGACAGAGGCTATGGCTACACCTTC. Translated: CSVVQYDRGYGYTF.

The CDR3 sequence is CATSRDGLMGSPNEQFF. The DNA of the CDR3 is TGTGCCACCAGCAGAGATGGGCTTATGGGAAGTCCCAATGAGCAGTTCTTC. The J gene is TRBJ2-1, the V gene TRBV15; D unclear. This CDR3 contains 17 residues. CDR1 is LNHNV, CDR2 YYDKDF, per germline (reference sequence). The V end was cut by 0 bases, the J end by 6 bases, with 18 bases between.

V and J are TRBV20-1 and TRBJ2-7, with 10 bases fitting TRBD2. V lost 6 bases, J lost 0 bases, and 5 bases stayed unmatched. CDR3 size: 14 residues. Germline V lookup: CDR1 DFQATT, CDR2 SNEGSKA (reference sequence). The CDR3 region is CSAKPSGSSYEQYF. CDR3 coding DNA: TGCAGTGCCAAACCTAGCGGGAGCTCCTACGAGCAGTACTTC.

This chain joins TRBV29-1 and TRBJ1-1; 7 bases map to TRBD1. V lost 6 bases, J lost 0 bases, and 1 base stayed unmatched. This CDR3 has 12 amino acids. Germline loops: CDR1 SQVTM, CDR2 ANQGSEA. The CDR3 spells CSVGTVNTEAFF. The CDR3 DNA reads TGCAGCGTGGGGACAGTGAACACTGAAGCTTTCTTT. The entire variable domain, with the rest obtained from reference TRBV29-1 and TRBJ1-1, is as follows: SAVISQKPSRDICQRGTSLTIQCQVDSQVTMMFWYRQQPGQSLTLIATANQGSEATYESGFVIDKFPISRPNLTFSTLTVSNMSPEDSSIYLCSVGTVNTEAFFGQGTRLTVV.

The rearrangement joins TRBV20-1 to TRBJ2-3, with D perhaps given as TRBD1 or TRBD2 (5 bases each). The CDR3 length is 12 residues. Germline V CDR1 and CDR2: DFQATT, SNEGSKA (reference sequence). This chain's CDR3 is CSISEGTDTQYF. The CDR3 DNA sequence: TGCAGCATTAGTGAGGGGACAGATACGCAGTATTTT.